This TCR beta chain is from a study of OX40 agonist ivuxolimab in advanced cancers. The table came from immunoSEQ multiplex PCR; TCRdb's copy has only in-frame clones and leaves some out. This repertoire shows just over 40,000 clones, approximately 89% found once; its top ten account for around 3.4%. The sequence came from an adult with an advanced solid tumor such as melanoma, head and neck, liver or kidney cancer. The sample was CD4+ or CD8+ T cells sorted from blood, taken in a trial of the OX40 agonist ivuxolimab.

The CDR3 sequence: CASTPSGTSGTPQYF. The CDR3 nucleotides are TGTGCCAGCACCCCAAGCGGGACTAGCGGGACCCCGCAGTACTTC. The chain uses TRBV4-2 and TRBJ2-7; 13 bases match TRBD2. The V and J ends lost 7 bases and 9 bases, in that order; junction bases with no gene match: 12. The V gene's germline CDR1 is LGHNA and CDR2 YNFKEQ. CDR3 length equals 15 residues.